This TCR beta chain was identified in a study of beta chain features in type 1 diabetes. Study-level points and caveats: For type 1 diabetes patients, VDJ junctions showed fewer insertions and more deletions.

On this clone itself: Its target is unknown.

The isolated RNA, all of it, was reverse transcribed, so expressed TCRB transcripts were what got sequenced. Naive, central memory and regulatory T cell samples yielded around 3.6 million reads on average. The method was immunoSEQ multiplex PCR; TCRdb's version includes in-frame clones alone and lacks a portion of them. There are about 270,000 clones in the sample; 11% to 15% occur only once, and about 0.026% lies in the top ten. The CDR3 is 16 amino acids. Germline CDR1 and CDR2: MNHNS and SASEGT. With 4 bases clipped from V and 4 bases from J, the junction kept 10 bases outside the gene matches. Purity of each sorted population was above 98%.

Sequenced input: naive CD4+ T cells from blood. This sequence originates from a middle-aged woman in good health. The V and J genes are TRBV6-1 and TRBJ1-2; 9 positions match TRBD1. The CDR3 region is CASSAFPGQGSYGYTF. CDR3 coding DNA: TGTGCCAGCAGTGCGTTTCCCGGACAGGGGAGCTATGGCTACACCTTC.